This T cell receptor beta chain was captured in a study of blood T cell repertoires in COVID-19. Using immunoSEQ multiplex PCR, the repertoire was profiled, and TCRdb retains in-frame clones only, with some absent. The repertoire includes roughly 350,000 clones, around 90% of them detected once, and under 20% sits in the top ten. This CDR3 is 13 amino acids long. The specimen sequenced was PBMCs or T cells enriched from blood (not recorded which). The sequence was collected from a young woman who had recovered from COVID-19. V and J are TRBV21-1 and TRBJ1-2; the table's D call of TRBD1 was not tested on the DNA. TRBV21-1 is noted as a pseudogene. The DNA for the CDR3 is TGTGCCAGCAGAGTACAGGGATCTGACGGCTACACCTTC. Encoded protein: CASRVQGSDGYTF.